These 18 T cell receptor beta chains originate from one sample sequenced in a study of blood T cell repertoires in COVID-19. Using immunoSEQ multiplex PCR, the repertoire was profiled, and TCRdb retains in-frame clones only, with some absent. The table shows about 180,000 clones, with about 84% occurring only once. The sequencing sample was made of peripheral blood. These receptors were taken from a person in their 70s with COVID-19, enrolled during active disease.

The chain carries TRBV5-4 and TRBJ2-1, with TRBD2 matching over 12 bases. The trim removed 5 bases at V and 4 bases at J, leaving 4 bases unmatched. Germline CDR1 is SGHNT and CDR2 is YYREEE (reference sequence). This CDR3 spans 15 amino acids. The CDR3: CASRPTSGSYNEQFF. In nucleotides, the CDR3 is TGTGCCAGCAGGCCGACTAGCGGGAGTTACAATGAGCAGTTCTTC.

V usage is TRBV4-2 and J usage is TRBJ2-1; 13 bases line up with TRBD2. Trimming removed 6 bases from V and 9 bases from J; junction bases left unmatched: 5. The germline V gene encodes CDR1 LGHNA and CDR2 YNFKEQ. The CDR3 has 14 amino acids. Here the CDR3 DNA reads TGTGCCAGCAGTGCTGGACTAGCGGGAGTTGAGCAGTTCTTC. It yields the protein CASSAGLAGVEQFF.

The chain employs TRBV4-1 and TRBJ1-5; the D gene is possibly TRBD1 (5 bases). Germline V lookup: CDR1 MGHRA, CDR2 YSYEKL. V dropped 4 bases and J dropped 7 bases, with 11 bases sitting between them. The CDR3 length is 13 residues. The DNA of the CDR3 is TGCGCCAGCAGCCGCCCCGGGGGACAGCCCCAGCATTTT. As protein: CASSRPGGQPQHF.

The V gene is TRBV5-4, the J gene TRBJ1-6; 7 nucleotides agree with TRBD1. Germline CDR1 is SGHNT and CDR2 is YYREEE (reference sequence). This CDR3 is built from 16 residues. Germline trimming cut 4 bases from V and 8 bases from J; bases unmatched to any gene: 12. DNA of the CDR3: TGTGCCAGCAGCAAAGACAGGGCCCTAGTATATTCACCCCTCCACTTT. The encoded protein is CASSKDRALVYSPLHF.

The chain employs TRBV18 and TRBJ2-3; D unresolved. V was trimmed by 5 bases and J by 2 bases, leaving 8 bases between them. The germline V gene encodes CDR1 KGHSH and CDR2 LQKENI. The CDR3 is 13 residues long. Here the CDR3 reads CASSGQITDTQYF. For the CDR3, the DNA is TGTGCCAGCTCAGGTCAGATCACAGATACGCAGTATTTT.

A single count supports this clone. The rearrangement uses TRBV4-3 and TRBJ2-1; possible D gene TRBD1, 6 bases. The CDR3 length is 13 residues. CDR1 and CDR2 from the germline V gene are LGHNA and YSLEER. Trimming shortened V by 2 bases and J by 12 bases, and 14 bases separated the two germline ends. In DNA, the CDR3 is TGCGCCAGCAGCCAAACCGGGACAACCACGCAGTTCTTC. Translating gives CASSQTGTTTQFF.

The CDR3 here is CASSITSVLGNEQFF. For the CDR3, the DNA is TGTGCCAGCAGCATCACTAGTGTTTTAGGGAATGAGCAGTTCTTC. The J gene is TRBJ2-1, the V gene TRBV9, with D perhaps TRBD2 (5 bases). The CDR3 has 15 amino acids. V shed 4 bases and J shed 7 bases, with 18 bases lying between them. From germline, CDR1 is SGDLS and CDR2 YYNGEE.

The V gene is TRBV19, the J gene TRBJ1-4, with D possibly matching TRBD1 (5 bases). This CDR3 has 14 residues. CDR1 is LNHDA, CDR2 SQIVND, per germline (reference sequence). The ends were cut back, 8 bases at V and 7 bases at J, with 17 bases in the middle. This CDR3 is CASGQGNGGEKLFF. CDR3 nucleotides: TGTGCCAGTGGACAAGGGAACGGGGGTGAAAAACTGTTTTTT.

This chain uses TRBV30 with TRBJ1-2, with D tentatively TRBD1 (5 bases). Trimming cost V 7 bases and J 0 bases, with 12 bases left between them. Germline V gives CDR1 GTSNPN, CDR2 SVGIG (reference sequence). The CDR3 spans 13 residues. This CDR3 reads CASRQHSNYGYTF. CDR3 in DNA: TGTGCCTCGAGACAGCATTCTAACTATGGCTACACCTTC. Using reference TRBV30 and TRBJ1-2 for the parts outside the CDR3, the full variable domain is SQTIHQWPATLVQPVGSPLSLECTVEGTSNPNLYWYRQAAGRGLQLLFYSVGIGQISSEVPQNLSASRPQDRQFILSSKKLLLSDSGFYLCASRQHSNYGYTFGSGTRLTVV.

The chain carries TRBV19 and TRBJ1-5, with TRBD1 identical over 8 bases. The V and J ends lost 8 bases and 3 bases, in that order; junction bases with no gene match: 15. The CDR3 extends over 17 amino acids. Germline assignment: CDR1 LNHDA and CDR2 SQIVND (reference sequence). The DNA for the CDR3 is TGTGCCAGTGAACCGGGACAGGCCGCGGGGTACAATCAGCCCCAGCATTTT. This translates into CASEPGQAAGYNQPQHF.

The V gene is TRBV15, the J gene TRBJ2-7, with TRBD2 as a possible D gene (6 bases). This CDR3 comprises 15 residues. Germline V lookup: CDR1 LNHNV, CDR2 YYDKDF (reference sequence). V was cut by 0 bases and J by 7 bases, with 16 bases left in between. CDR3 sequence: CATSRDFAGMGEQYF. In nucleotides, the CDR3 is TGTGCCACCAGCAGAGATTTTGCGGGAATGGGGGAGCAGTACTTC.

This clone showed up just once. The chain links TRBV5-6 to TRBJ2-2; 9 nucleotides agree with TRBD1. The CDR3 consists of 14 residues. V was pared by 1 base and J by 8 bases, with 3 bases of the junction left unmatched. Germline CDR1 reads SGHDT; CDR2 reads YYEEEE. In DNA form, the CDR3 reads TGTGCCAGCAGCTTGCAACAGGGGGCAGGGGAGCTGTTTTTT. This sequence encodes CASSLQQGAGELFF.

The chain carries TRBV11-2 and TRBJ2-7, with D possibly being TRBD2 (6 bases). This CDR3 has 12 amino acids. Trimming took off 4 bases at V and 12 bases at J, with 16 bases between the two ends. Germline V gene sequence: CDR1 SGHAT, CDR2 FQNNGV. The DNA for the CDR3 is TGTGCCAGCAGCTCGACCGGGAGATGGAGGTACTTC. It yields the protein CASSSTGRWRYF.

The chain links TRBV6-6 to TRBJ2-5; D is possibly TRBD2 (6 bases). The germline V gene encodes CDR1 MNHNY and CDR2 SVGAGI (reference sequence). V lost 5 bases to trimming and J lost 4 bases, with 23 bases between them. This CDR3 contains 17 residues. As DNA, the CDR3 is TGTGCCAGCAGTCCCCCTCTGGCAGGGAGGAGGGGAGAGACCCAGTACTTC. Translated, it gives CASSPPLAGRRGETQYF.

J is TRBJ1-3 and V is TRBV7-2; the match to TRBD1 covers 7 bases. The CDR3 runs to 14 residues. Losses at the gene ends were 5 bases for V and 4 bases for J; bases not matched to a gene: 5. Per the germline V gene, CDR1 is SGHTA and CDR2 is FQGNSA. The CDR3 sequence is CASSPGGNGNTIYF. CDR3 nucleotide sequence: TGTGCCAGCAGCCCAGGGGGGAACGGAAACACCATATATTTT.

This rearrangement joins TRBV7-6 to TRBJ2-3, with a tentative D call TRBD2 (6 bases). CDR1 and CDR2 (germline): SGHVS, FNYEAQ. Between the trimmed V and J ends, which lost 6 bases and 0 bases, there was a span of 13 bases. This CDR3 has 15 residues. The CDR3: CASRLGAGSTDTQYF. The CDR3 DNA follows: TGTGCCAGCAGACTAGGGGCGGGGAGCACAGATACGCAGTATTTT.

This rearrangement joins TRBV18 to TRBJ1-5; D remains ambiguous. Germline values: CDR1 KGHSH, CDR2 LQKENI. This CDR3 contains 16 residues. Trimming removed 5 bases from V and 4 bases from J, with 18 bases in between. CDR3 sequence (DNA): TGTGCCAGCTCAGTCTTACCGGGGATAGTTAATCAGCCCCAGCATTTT. Amino acid sequence: CASSVLPGIVNQPQHF.

The chain has TRBV3-1 (or the pseudogene TRBV3-2) and TRBJ2-5; D is uncertain. The germline V gene encodes CDR1 LGHDT and CDR2 YNNKEL (reference sequence). The CDR3 is made up of 12 amino acids. Trimming cost V 0 bases and J 7 bases, with 6 bases left between them. CDR3 in amino acids: CASSQDSMTQYF. The CDR3 nucleotides read TGTGCCAGCAGCCAAGATTCCATGACCCAGTACTTC.